This is a list of T cell receptor beta chains from one sample in a study of naive and memory T cell subsets. TCRdb analysed the UMI-ligation and nested PCR reads with MiXCR anew, one entry per CDR3 protein. Among fewer than 10,000 distinct CDR3 sequences, less than 35% were seen once, and the ten largest hold 59%. Source material: CD8+ TEMRA cells from blood. The receptor source for this set is a human donor in good health. The CDR3 runs from the conserved cysteine through the conserved F or W. D genes are given only for firm matches. Size values are once, few and many counts, or a class for expanded clones, and some rows have none.

V: TRBV7-9
J: TRBJ1-5
size: few
D: .
CDR3: CASSGTASNQPQHF
DNA: TGTGCCAGCAGTGGGACGGCAAGCAATCAGCCCCAGCATTTT

V: TRBV7-9
J: TRBJ2-7
size: .
D: TRBD1
CDR3: CASSRGQGVSYEQYF
DNA: TGTGCCAGCAGCCGAGGACAGGGCGTCTCCTACGAGCAGTACTTC

V: TRBV2
J: TRBJ2-4
size: .
D: .
CDR3: CARRDGNIQYF
DNA: TGTGCCAGACGGGACGGAAACATTCAGTACTTC

V: TRBV29-1
J: TRBJ1-1
size: .
D: TRBD1
CDR3: CSVEEDREIAAFF
DNA: TGCAGCGTTGAAGAGGACAGGGAGATTGCCGCTTTCTTT

V: TRBV15
J: TRBJ2-7
size: .
D: TRBD1
CDR3: CATSPGRPGQGAYEQYF
DNA: TGTGCCACCAGCCCAGGACGTCCGGGACAGGGGGCCTACGAGCAGTACTTC

V: TRBV20-1
J: TRBJ1-1
size: few
D: .
CDR3: CSARDRNTEGLRNTEAFF
DNA: TGCAGTGCTAGAGATAGGAACACCGAGGGTCTGAGGAACACTGAAGCTTTCTTT

V: TRBV28
J: TRBJ1-2
size: .
D: .
CDR3: CASWDGTLYGYTF
DNA: TGTGCCAGCTGGGACGGGACGTTGTATGGCTACACCTTC

V: TRBV27
J: TRBJ2-6
size: few
D: TRBD1
CDR3: CASSFYPIGTGVAGANVLTF
DNA: TGTGCCAGCAGTTTCTATCCAATAGGGACAGGGGTAGCTGGGGCCAACGTCCTGACTTTC

V: TRBV7-2
J: TRBJ2-5
size: .
D: .
CDR3: CASSLGRHQETQYF
DNA: TGTGCCAGCAGTCTGGGACGCCACCAAGAGACCCAGTACTTC

V: TRBV7-6
J: TRBJ2-6
size: .
D: .
CDR3: CASSPRGEGDAGGANVLTF
DNA: TGTGCCAGCAGCCCCCGGGGGGAGGGGGACGCCGGGGGGGCCAACGTCCTGACTTTC

V: TRBV10-3
J: TRBJ2-3
size: .
D: .
CDR3: CAISDRGDTQYF
DNA: TGTGCCATCAGTGACCGGGGAGATACGCAGTATTTT

V: TRBV28
J: TRBJ1-2
size: many
D: TRBD1
CDR3: CASSPRGLFYGYTF
DNA: TGTGCCAGCAGTCCCAGGGGGCTTTTCTATGGCTACACCTTC

V: TRBV20-1
J: TRBJ1-5
size: few
D: .
CDR3: CSATGRLGQPQHF
DNA: TGCAGTGCAACCGGGAGGCTCGGACAGCCCCAGCATTTT

V: TRBV11-1
J: TRBJ2-1
size: .
D: TRBD2
CDR3: CASSLGGLAGYNEQFF
DNA: TGTGCCAGCAGCTTAGGAGGCCTAGCGGGATACAATGAGCAGTTCTTC

V: TRBV4-2
J: TRBJ2-7
size: .
D: .
CDR3: CASSQPLGGSTSYEQYF
DNA: TGTGCCAGCAGCCAACCCCTAGGGGGGTCCACCTCCTACGAGCAGTACTTC

V: TRBV4-2
J: TRBJ1-3
size: few
D: .
CDR3: CASSQDSLSGNTIYF
DNA: TGTGCCAGCAGCCAAGATTCGCTCTCTGGAAACACCATATATTTT

V: TRBV27
J: TRBJ1-6
size: .
D: .
CDR3: CASSLRGSPLHF
DNA: TGTGCCAGCAGTCTCAGGGGTTCACCCCTCCACTTT

V: TRBV20-1
J: TRBJ2-7
size: few
D: .
CDR3: CSAARDWSYEQYF
DNA: TGCAGTGCTGCCCGGGACTGGTCCTACGAGCAGTACTTC

V: TRBV2
J: TRBJ2-7
size: .
D: .
CDR3: CASSEGSGTLDKEQYF
DNA: TGTGCCAGCAGTGAAGGGTCTGGGACGCTCGACAAAGAGCAGTACTTC

V: TRBV5-6
J: TRBJ2-1
size: .
D: .
CDR3: CATRLLLGDNYNEQFF
DNA: TGTGCCACCCGCCTACTTCTAGGGGACAACTACAATGAGCAGTTCTTC

V: TRBV28
J: TRBJ1-1
size: .
D: .
CDR3: CASSRTEPTEAFF
DNA: TGTGCCAGCTCCCGGACAGAACCGACTGAAGCTTTCTTT

V: TRBV12-3/TRBV12-4
J: TRBJ2-7
size: few
D: .
CDR3: CASSFGPSYEQYF
DNA: TGTGCCAGCAGTTTCGGGCCCTCCTACGAGCAGTACTTC

V: TRBV7-6
J: TRBJ2-1
size: few
D: .
CDR3: CASSPDSGEEQFF
DNA: TGTGCCAGCAGCCCGGACTCGGGTGAAGAGCAGTTCTTC

V: TRBV18
J: TRBJ2-3
size: .
D: .
CDR3: CASSPPVGGISTDTQYF
DNA: TGTGCCAGCTCACCACCGGTTGGCGGGATTAGCACAGATACGCAGTATTTT

V: TRBV6-5
J: TRBJ2-3
size: .
D: .
CDR3: CASSYGRETDTQYF
DNA: TGTGCCAGCAGTTACGGCAGGGAAACAGATACGCAGTATTTT

V: TRBV7-9
J: TRBJ1-1
size: .
D: .
CDR3: CASTPPGLNTEAFF
DNA: TGTGCCAGCACCCCTCCCGGCTTGAACACTGAAGCTTTCTTT

V: TRBV3-1
J: TRBJ2-1
size: few
D: .
CDR3: CASASEATAHYNEQFF
DNA: TGTGCCAGCGCGTCAGAGGCTACGGCCCATTACAATGAGCAGTTCTTC

V: TRBV4-3
J: TRBJ2-7
size: medium-sized
D: .
CDR3: CASSQEASESYEQYF
DNA: TGCGCCAGCAGCCAAGAGGCTAGCGAGTCCTACGAGCAGTACTTC

V: TRBV12-3/TRBV12-4
J: TRBJ2-1
size: .
D: .
CDR3: CASSMTPNEQFF
DNA: TGTGCCAGCAGTATGACACCGAATGAGCAGTTCTTC

V: TRBV12-3/TRBV12-4
J: TRBJ1-6
size: .
D: TRBD1
CDR3: CASSGQGASNSPLNF
DNA: TGTGCCAGCAGTGGACAGGGGGCGTCAAATTCACCCCTCAACTTT

V: TRBV27
J: TRBJ2-3
size: .
D: .
CDR3: CASSLSGRRDTQYF
DNA: TGTGCCAGCAGTTTATCGGGCCGAAGAGATACGCAGTATTTT

V: TRBV4-3
J: TRBJ2-2
size: .
D: .
CDR3: CASSQELRANTGELFF
DNA: TGCGCCAGCAGCCAAGAGCTCAGAGCGAACACCGGGGAGCTGTTTTTT

V: TRBV28
J: TRBJ2-1
size: large
D: .
CDR3: CATTLLAPYNEQFF
DNA: TGTGCCACCACCCTCTTGGCCCCCTACAATGAGCAGTTCTTC

V: TRBV11-2
J: TRBJ2-4
size: few
D: .
CDR3: CASSEDMDIQYF
DNA: TGTGCCAGCAGCGAGGATATGGACATTCAGTACTTC

V: TRBV7-9
J: TRBJ2-3
size: .
D: TRBD2
CDR3: CVSSPKPTSRSTDTQYF
DNA: TGTGTCAGCAGCCCCAAACCGACTAGCCGGAGCACAGATACGCAGTATTTT

V: TRBV7-9
J: TRBJ2-1
size: .
D: .
CDR3: CASSFAGPNEQFF
DNA: TGTGCCAGCAGCTTCGCAGGGCCCAATGAGCAGTTCTTC

V: TRBV6-5
J: TRBJ2-1
size: .
D: TRBD1
CDR3: CASSYSGDRYNEQFF
DNA: TGTGCCAGCAGTTACTCGGGGGACAGGTACAATGAGCAGTTCTTC

V: TRBV15
J: TRBJ1-4
size: .
D: .
CDR3: CATSRETAHSRREKLFF
DNA: TGTGCCACCAGCAGAGAAACGGCCCATAGTCGTCGCGAAAAACTGTTTTTT

V: TRBV20-1
J: TRBJ2-5
size: .
D: TRBD2
CDR3: CSGVLGLAEQETQYF
DNA: TGCAGTGGGGTACTGGGACTAGCGGAACAAGAGACCCAGTACTTC

V: TRBV9
J: TRBJ2-5
size: .
D: .
CDR3: CASSARGGLQETQYF
DNA: TGTGCCAGCAGCGCCCGTGGCGGACTGCAAGAGACCCAGTACTTC

V: TRBV20-1
J: TRBJ2-1
size: .
D: TRBD2
CDR3: CSARSSGHNEQFF
DNA: TGCAGTGCTAGGTCTAGCGGGCACAATGAGCAGTTCTTC

V: TRBV10-3
J: TRBJ2-7
size: .
D: TRBD1
CDR3: CATNGQEQYEQYF
DNA: TGTGCCACCAACGGACAGGAGCAGTACGAGCAGTACTTC

V: TRBV7-2
J: TRBJ2-7
size: few
D: .
CDR3: CASSLVFRGSEQYF
DNA: TGTGCCAGCAGCTTAGTGTTTAGGGGTTCCGAGCAGTACTTC

V: TRBV20-1
J: TRBJ1-4
size: .
D: .
CDR3: CSTRSTLGGQRRVFF
DNA: TGCAGTACTAGATCTACCCTCGGCGGCCAGAGGAGGGTGTTTTTT

V: TRBV9
J: TRBJ1-1
size: .
D: .
CDR3: CASSLQDTNTEAFF
DNA: TGTGCCAGCAGTCTTCAGGATACGAACACTGAAGCTTTCTTT

V: TRBV7-8
J: TRBJ2-1
size: few
D: TRBD2
CDR3: CASIPGLAGEGSYNEQFF
DNA: TGTGCCAGCATCCCGGGACTAGCGGGAGAAGGCTCCTACAATGAGCAGTTCTTC